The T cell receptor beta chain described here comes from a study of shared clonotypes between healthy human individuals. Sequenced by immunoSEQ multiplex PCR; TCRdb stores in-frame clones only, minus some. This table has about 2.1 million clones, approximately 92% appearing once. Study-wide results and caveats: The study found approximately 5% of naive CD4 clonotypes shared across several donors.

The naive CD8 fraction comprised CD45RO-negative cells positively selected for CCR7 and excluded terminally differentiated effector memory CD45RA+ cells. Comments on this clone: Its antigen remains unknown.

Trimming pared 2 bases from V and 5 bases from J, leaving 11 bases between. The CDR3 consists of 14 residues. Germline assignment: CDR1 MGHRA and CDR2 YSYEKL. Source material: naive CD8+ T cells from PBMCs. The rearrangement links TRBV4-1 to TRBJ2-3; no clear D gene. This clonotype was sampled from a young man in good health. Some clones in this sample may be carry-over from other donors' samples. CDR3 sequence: CASSQISSEDTQYF. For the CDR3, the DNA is TGCGCCAGCAGCCAAATCTCTTCCGAAGATACGCAGTATTTT.